This is a list of T cell receptor beta chains from one sample in a study of blood T cell repertoires in COVID-19. Here immunoSEQ multiplex PCR was the method, and the copy in TCRdb shows in-frame clones only, minus some. The sample carries 300,000 or so clones, over 70% recorded once. The sequencing sample was made of peripheral blood. These receptor sequences come from a woman aged 40 to 50 who had recovered from COVID-19. The CDR3 runs from the conserved cysteine through the conserved F or W. D genes are given only for firm matches. Clone sizes are given selectively: once, few, many, or a class where the clone is expanded.

size	V	J	D	CDR3	DNA
NA	TRBV3-1/TRBV3-2	TRBJ2-2	NA	CASSHDRVNTGELFF	TGTGCCAGCAGCCACGACCGGGTGAACACCGGGGAGCTGTTTTTT
NA	TRBV12-3/TRBV12-4	TRBJ2-7	NA	CASRPGSGFGQYF	TGTGCCAGCAGACCGGGGTCGGGGTTTGGGCAGTACTTC
NA	TRBV5-4	TRBJ2-7	NA	CASSLGVDSSYEQYF	TGTGCCAGCAGCTTGGGCGTGGACAGCTCCTACGAGCAGTACTTC
NA	TRBV27	TRBJ2-5	NA	CASRDSRGKQETQYF	TGTGCCAGCAGGGACAGCAGAGGAAAACAAGAGACCCAGTACTTC
NA	TRBV5-8	TRBJ1-5	TRBD1	CASQQGAGVDQPQHF	TGTGCCAGCCAACAGGGGGCGGGAGTCGATCAGCCCCAGCATTTT
once	TRBV6-1	TRBJ1-6	NA	CASSDGRHYNSPLHF	TGTGCCAGCAGTGACGGGAGGCATTATAATTCACCCCTCCACTTT
NA	TRBV5-4	TRBJ2-1	TRBD2	CASSSGTSEHNEQFF	TGTGCCAGCAGCTCCGGGACTAGCGAGCACAATGAGCAGTTCTTC
NA	TRBV27	TRBJ2-7	TRBD1	CASSSRQGRFYEQYF	TGTGCCAGCAGTTCCCGACAGGGCCGATTCTACGAGCAGTACTTC
NA	TRBV29-1	TRBJ2-1	TRBD1	CSVEDPRTGQRENEQFF	TGCAGCGTTGAAGACCCCCGGACAGGGCAGAGGGAGAATGAGCAGTTCTTC
NA	TRBV30	TRBJ1-1	NA	CAWSVGGLEAFF	TGTGCCTGGAGTGTAGGGGGATTAGAGGCTTTCTTT
NA	TRBV7-3	TRBJ2-3	NA	CASSPADLRLGDTQYF	TGTGCCAGCAGCCCCGCAGATCTTCGGCTCGGGGATACGCAGTATTTT
NA	TRBV7-9	TRBJ2-7	NA	CASSLGRGGGGYEQYF	TGTGCCAGCAGCTTAGGTAGAGGTGGAGGTGGATACGAGCAGTACTTC
few	TRBV4-3	TRBJ1-1	NA	CASSQFTGMPEAFF	TGCGCCAGCAGCCAATTTACAGGGATGCCTGAAGCTTTCTTT
NA	TRBV27	TRBJ1-2	TRBD1	CASSVTQGDGYTF	TGTGCCAGCAGCGTAACGCAGGGGGACGGCTACACCTTC
once	TRBV6-2/TRBV6-3	TRBJ2-3	TRBD1	CASSHFANRGFSSTDTQYF	TGTGCCAGCAGTCATTTTGCGAACAGGGGCTTCTCTAGCACAGATACGCAGTATTTT
NA	TRBV9	TRBJ2-1	NA	CASSVVGRTNEQFF	TGTGCCAGCAGCGTAGTTGGCCGTACCAATGAGCAGTTCTTC
NA	TRBV19	TRBJ1-2	NA	CASSIPREGSYGYTF	TGTGCCAGTAGTATCCCCAGGGAGGGGTCGTATGGCTACACCTTC
NA	TRBV7-9	TRBJ2-7	NA	CASSPARISYEQYF	TGTGCCAGCAGCCCGGCCAGGATCTCCTACGAGCAGTACTTC
NA	TRBV7-9	TRBJ1-4	NA	CASRPDWAGYNEKLFF	TGTGCCAGCAGGCCCGACTGGGCGGGGTATAATGAAAAACTGTTTTTT
NA	TRBV19	TRBJ2-7	NA	CASSIDAGNYEQYF	TGTGCCAGTAGTATAGATGCGGGTAACTACGAGCAGTACTTC
few	TRBV2	TRBJ1-5	TRBD1	CASLRDSNYQPQHF	TGTGCCAGCCTCCGGGACAGCAATTACCAGCCCCAGCATTTT
NA	TRBV4-3	TRBJ1-4	NA	CASSQVQRGNEKLFF	TGCGCCAGCAGCCAAGTGCAGAGAGGTAATGAAAAACTGTTTTTT
NA	TRBV9	TRBJ2-7	TRBD1	CASSVGGRGGPYEQYF	TGTGCCAGCAGCGTAGGAGGAAGAGGGGGCCCCTACGAGCAGTACTTC
NA	TRBV9	TRBJ1-1	NA	CASSPMDSREAFF	TGTGCCAGCAGCCCCATGGACAGCCGTGAAGCTTTCTTT
NA	TRBV19	TRBJ2-7	NA	CASSIGAYEQYF	TGTGCCAGTAGTATAGGGGCGTACGAGCAGTACTTC
NA	TRBV7-3	TRBJ2-1	TRBD1	CASSLLSTRGSSYNEQFF	TGTGCCAGCAGCTTATTATCGACCAGGGGGAGCTCCTACAATGAGCAGTTCTTC
NA	TRBV7-9	TRBJ2-5	TRBD2	CASSLPGTSGGAETQYF	TGTGCCAGCAGCTTACCAGGGACTAGCGGGGGGGCCGAGACCCAGTACTTC
NA	TRBV12-3/TRBV12-4	TRBJ1-2	NA	CASTSGGVYGHTF	TGTGCCAGCACCTCTGGGGGGGTTTATGGCCACACCTTC
NA	TRBV10-3	TRBJ1-1	TRBD1	CATKGQMNTEAFF	TGTGCCACGAAGGGACAGATGAACACTGAAGCTTTCTTT
NA	TRBV19	TRBJ1-2	NA	CASSIVEAVYGYTF	TGTGCCAGTAGTATAGTAGAGGCTGTCTATGGCTACACCTTC
NA	TRBV11-1	TRBJ1-1	NA	CASSRHRNTEAFF	TGTGCCAGCAGCCGTCACAGGAACACTGAAGCTTTCTTT
NA	TRBV27	TRBJ1-1	TRBD1	CASTLFPTGGTEAFF	TGTGCCAGCACACTTTTTCCGACAGGGGGGACTGAAGCTTTCTTT
NA	TRBV6-5	TRBJ1-6	NA	CASSLTDSVASPLHF	TGTGCCAGCAGCCTAACGGACAGCGTAGCTTCACCCCTCCACTTT
NA	TRBV9	TRBJ2-7	NA	CASSATGTPYEQYF	TGTGCCAGCAGCGCTACAGGGACCCCCTACGAGCAGTACTTC
NA	TRBV5-6	TRBJ1-3	NA	CASSFSSGNTIYF	TGTGCCAGCAGCTTTTCATCTGGAAACACCATATATTTT
NA	TRBV7-8	TRBJ2-7	TRBD2	CASSSPAAGGAPRSYEQYF	TGTGCCAGCAGCTCCCCTGCAGCGGGGGGCGCACCTCGCTCCTACGAGCAGTACTTC
NA	TRBV5-6	TRBJ1-6	NA	CASSLWGQGHHSPLHF	TGTGCCAGCAGCTTGTGGGGCCAGGGTCATCATTCACCCCTCCACTTT
once	TRBV29-1	TRBJ2-7	NA	CVPQGSYEQYF	TGTGTTCCCCAGGGCTCCTACGAGCAGTACTTC
NA	TRBV5-1	TRBJ1-1	TRBD1	CASSRSTGGLARVGTEAFF	TGCGCCAGCAGCCGGTCGACAGGGGGCCTGGCCCGCGTGGGCACTGAAGCTTTCTTT
NA	TRBV2	TRBJ1-1	NA	CASRTGSPPEAFF	TGTGCCAGCAGAACAGGGTCCCCACCTGAAGCTTTCTTT